The clone carrying this TCR beta chain was observed at least ten times. The target antigen is unknown. These data come from a study of T cells in Graves' hyperthyroidism and ophthalmopathy. CDR1 is SNHLY and CDR2 is FYNNEI in the germline V gene. The V end was cut by 11 bases, the J end by 5 bases, with 22 bases between. The length of the CDR3 is 14 residues. Amplification of TCR beta CDR3 regions was performed using RNA transcripts as template. With the HTBI primer set, the TCR CDR3 went through a first round of RT-PCR. TCRdb re-called the multiplex PCR reads through MiXCR, storing one row per CDR3 protein. The sample consists of a few hundred thousand distinct CDR3 sequences, over 12% of them appearing once. Study-wide results and limits: Ophthalmopathy was separated from stable hyperthyroidism by a 13 V-J model. In the blood, most expanded thyroid clonotypes above 0.001 appeared as well.

The rearrangement links TRBV2 to TRBJ2-7; D may be TRBD2 (5 bases). This sequence originates from an older woman with Graves' ophthalmopathy. Sequenced: blood. CDR3: CASLPRSGVDEQYF. Here the CDR3 DNA reads TGTGCCTCACTCCCTCGCAGCGGAGTAGACGAGCAGTACTTC.